This T cell receptor beta chain is from a study of T cell clones after liver transplantation. Across the whole study: Tolerance: complete withdrawal held at least one year, liver enzymes staying within twice normal. Draws occurred before transplant, before withdrawal, and after complete or failed withdrawal.

The germline V gene encodes CDR1 KGHSH and CDR2 LQKENI. The CDR3 extends over 15 amino acids. Concerning this clone itself: The junction differs from germline at one of its ends, possibly a read error.

Generated by immunoSEQ multiplex PCR, the TCRdb table keeps only in-frame clones and is missing some. In the table there are approximately 65,000 clones, over 90% of which are singletons. The chain is built from TRBV18 and TRBJ1-4, with D unresolved. The sequence was obtained from a human patient who received a liver transplant. The T cells may come from the graft donor. Sequencing was performed on CD4+ T cells from blood, taken approximately 26 months after liver transplant. CDR3 amino acids: CASSPPKGQRENLFF. The CDR3 nucleotides are TGTGCCAGCTCCCCACCAAAAGGGCAAAGGGAAAATCTGTTTTTT.